This T cell receptor beta chain appears in the sequencing data of a study of T cell responses to AZD1222 COVID-19 vaccine. Profiling relied on immunoSEQ multiplex PCR, and the TCRdb table lists in-frame clones only, not all of them. The top ten hold 5% to 6% of the sample, which has approximately 130,000 clones, 70% to 90% seen once. General study results and limits: Baseline seropositivity occurred in only 5 to 7 AZD1222 recipients.

CDR3 length equals 14 residues. Germline V CDR1 and CDR2: SGHVS, FQNEAQ. With 1 base clipped from V and 8 bases from J, the junction kept 5 bases outside the gene matches. To note about this clone: Its antigen is not identified.

The material sequenced was peripheral blood, taken 28 days after the second AZD1222 dose. The chain has TRBV7-8 and TRBJ1-2; 9 bases fit TRBD1. This TCR was recovered from an adult who received the AZD1222 COVID-19 vaccine. The CDR3 coding sequence is TGTGCCAGCAGCTTAGGACAGGGGGTTTACGGCTACACCTTC. Its translation is CASSLGQGVYGYTF.